The T cell receptor (beta chain) under discussion was sequenced for a study of shared clonotypes between healthy human individuals. This CDR3 has 15 residues. Germline values: CDR1 WNHNN, CDR2 SYGVQD (reference sequence). Trimming shortened V by 2 bases and J by 4 bases, and 12 bases separated the two germline ends. TCRdb's table, derived via immunoSEQ multiplex PCR, lists solely in-frame clones and lacks some. The profile shows 2.3 million or so clones, more than 80% of them singletons. The chain carries TRBV10-1 and TRBJ2-1; TRBD1 or TRBD2 may be the D gene (5 bases each). The sequenced sample consisted of naive CD4+ T cells from PBMCs. The sample's subset: CD45RA+ positively selected. This TCR came from a man younger than 35 in good health. Some clones in this sample may be carry-over from other donors' samples. The CDR3 here is CASSEEGIGYNEQFF. The CDR3 coding sequence is TGCGCCAGCAGTGAGGAGGGGATTGGGTACAATGAGCAGTTCTTC.